This T cell receptor beta chain was retrieved from a study of cytomegalovirus exposure and HLA in healthy donors. Libraries were prepared by immunoSEQ multiplex PCR; TCRdb keeps only in-frame clonotypes and omits some of them. The data show roughly 180,000 clones, roughly 86% seen once. General study results and limits: Reportedly, cytomegalovirus status was diagnosed with high sensitivity and specificity. The study put some 150 TCR beta chains on its list as cytomegalovirus-associated. There were three CMV-associated chains whose specificity for CMV antigens was confirmed in vitro.

In the case of this clone: Its specificity is unknown.

Germline loops: CDR1 MNHEY, CDR2 SMNVEV (reference sequence). CDR3 length: 14 residues. V was pared by 6 bases and J by 2 bases, with 5 bases of the junction left unmatched. The chain joins TRBV27 to TRBJ2-7; 9 positions match TRBD2. Sample: PBMCs. This sequence originates from a man aged 25 to 45 in good health and CMV-seropositive. DNA of the CDR3: TGTGCCAGCAGGGGGCTAGCGGGAACCTACGAGCAGTACTTC. Amino acids: CASRGLAGTYEQYF.